These T cell receptor beta chains were read from a single sample in a study of blood T cell repertoires in COVID-19. Clones were read by immunoSEQ multiplex PCR, and TCRdb kept only the in-frame ones, dropping some. The profile shows tens of thousands of clones, about 92% of them singletons. Specimen: peripheral blood. Receptor source: a man aged 45-65 years with active COVID-19. The CDR3 runs from the conserved cysteine through the conserved F or W. A D gene is named only where the DNA matches it firmly. Rows give clone size only sometimes, using once, few, many, or a class for an expanded clone.

DNA | CDR3 | J | V | size | D
TGTGCCAGCAGTTTAGTGTCGACAGGTCGCGGGGGGGAGCAGTACTTC | CASSLVSTGRGGEQYF | TRBJ2-7 | TRBV28 | . | TRBD2
TGTGCTAGTGGTTTGGAGAGCAGGGGGCGCAAGCAGTTCTTC | CASGLESRGRKQFF | TRBJ2-1 | TRBV12-5 | once | TRBD1
TGTGCCAGCAGCCTCACAGGTGCCACTAACTATGGCTACACCTTC | CASSLTGATNYGYTF | TRBJ1-2 | TRBV27 | . | .
TGTGCCATGCTCGGGACAGGGGCTTACGAGCAGTACTTC | CAMLGTGAYEQYF | TRBJ2-7 | TRBV2 | . | TRBD1
TGTGCTAGTGGTTTGGCACTGTCGGAGCTGATTAATAGCAATCAGCCCCAGCATTTT | CASGLALSELINSNQPQHF | TRBJ1-5 | TRBV12-5 | . | .
TGTGCCAGCTCACCGCTAGCGGGGATCCAAGAGACCCAGTACTTC | CASSPLAGIQETQYF | TRBJ2-5 | TRBV18 | . | TRBD2
TGTGCCTGGAGTGTACGGGTTAATTCACCCCTCCACTTT | CAWSVRVNSPLHF | TRBJ1-6 | TRBV30 | once | .
TGTGCCAGCAGTCCCGGGACAGTGCTCTATGGCTACACCTTC | CASSPGTVLYGYTF | TRBJ1-2 | TRBV6-2/TRBV6-3 | . | TRBD1
TGCAGCGTCCTAGTCCTAGGGGCAGTGAACACTGAAGCTTTCTTT | CSVLVLGAVNTEAFF | TRBJ1-1 | TRBV29-1 | . | .
TGTGCCAGCAGCTTGGGGCGGGGGGCTAACACCCTCCACTTT | CASSLGRGANTLHF | TRBJ1-6 | TRBV5-6 | once | .
TGTGCCAGCAGCTTAATGGGCGGGGACGAGCAGTACTTC | CASSLMGGDEQYF | TRBJ2-7 | TRBV11-3 | few | .
TGCGCCAGCAGCCAAGATGACAGGGGGCTCCCGAACACCGGGGAGCTGTTTTTT | CASSQDDRGLPNTGELFF | TRBJ2-2 | TRBV4-1 | . | TRBD1
TGTGCCAGCAGCAGTGGACAGGGAACGGAAACTGAAGCTTTCTTT | CASSSGQGTETEAFF | TRBJ1-1 | TRBV21-1 | . | .
TGTGCCAGCAAGAGTTTCACAGATACGCAGTATTTT | CASKSFTDTQYF | TRBJ2-3 | TRBV6-5 | . | .
TGTGCCAGCAGCCAAGATTTGGGCTCCGGAAACACCATATATTTT | CASSQDLGSGNTIYF | TRBJ1-3 | TRBV4-2 | . | .
TGTGCCAGCAGCGCGGGACAGTACTATGGCTACACCTTC | CASSAGQYYGYTF | TRBJ1-2 | TRBV28 | . | TRBD1
TGTGCCAGCACTTTACTAGCGGACCAAGAGACCCAGTACTTC | CASTLLADQETQYF | TRBJ2-5 | TRBV28 | . | TRBD2
TGCGCCAGCAGCTTGGATGGCAGGGGGGGCTACACCTTC | CASSLDGRGGYTF | TRBJ1-2 | TRBV5-1 | . | TRBD1
TGTGCCAGCAGATCGTCTTCACCCCTCCACTTT | CASRSSSPLHF | TRBJ1-6 | TRBV6-6 | . | .
TGTGCCAGCTCCCAAGCCGACAGGGGGGCCTACGAGCAGTACTTC | CASSQADRGAYEQYF | TRBJ2-7 | TRBV18 | . | TRBD1
TGTGCCAGCAGTTATCTGGCGGGGGGGCTCGATGAGCAGTTCTTC | CASSYLAGGLDEQFF | TRBJ2-1 | TRBV6-5 | . | TRBD2
TGTGCCAGATGCAGGGGGGATCAAGATACGCAGTATTTT | CARCRGDQDTQYF | TRBJ2-3 | TRBV6-5 | . | .
TGTGCCAGCCGCCGTCTAGCGGGCACAGATACGCAGTATTTT | CASRRLAGTDTQYF | TRBJ2-3 | TRBV2 | . | TRBD2
TGTGCCTGGAGTGTAAGACAGGGGATAAGGACCCTCACAGATACGCAGTATTTT | CAWSVRQGIRTLTDTQYF | TRBJ2-3 | TRBV30 | . | TRBD1
TGCGCCAGCAGCCCCCAGGGTGGTGGAAACACCATATATTTT | CASSPQGGGNTIYF | TRBJ1-3 | TRBV5-1 | . | .
TGTGCCAGCAGCCCAAATGCGTTCTTGAGCTATGGCTACACCTTC | CASSPNAFLSYGYTF | TRBJ1-2 | TRBV4-2 | . | .
TGCGCCAGCAGCTTGGACATGAACACTGAAGCTTTCTTT | CASSLDMNTEAFF | TRBJ1-1 | TRBV5-1 | . | .
TGTGCCAGCAGCTTGGGACAGAGACAAGAGACCCAGTACTTC | CASSLGQRQETQYF | TRBJ2-5 | TRBV5-5 | . | .
TGTGCCAGCCAGGCGGACAGGGGGCGCGTCCAGCCCCAGCATTTT | CASQADRGRVQPQHF | TRBJ1-5 | TRBV28 | . | TRBD1
TGTGCCAGCAGACGGGACAGCAACTATGGCTACACCTTC | CASRRDSNYGYTF | TRBJ1-2 | TRBV6-5 | . | TRBD1
TGTGCCAGCAGTTTACAACTGTATGGCTACACCTTC | CASSLQLYGYTF | TRBJ1-2 | TRBV28 | . | .
TGTGCCAGCAGCGCGGGAGGAGGGAGCTCCTACGAGCAGTACTTC | CASSAGGGSSYEQYF | TRBJ2-7 | TRBV9 | once | TRBD2
TGTGCCAGCAGCTATAACACAGGGATAGTCACCGAGCAGTACTTC | CASSYNTGIVTEQYF | TRBJ2-7 | TRBV7-2 | . | .
TGTGCCAGCAGTGAAGCGGCCGATCCCAATGAGCAGTTCTTC | CASSEAADPNEQFF | TRBJ2-1 | TRBV6-1 | few | .
TGTGCCAGCAGCTTGAGTCCACAGCAAGAGACCCAGTACTTC | CASSLSPQQETQYF | TRBJ2-5 | TRBV5-5 | . | .
TGTGCCTGGGGCCTCCCAGGAGGCTACACCTTC | CAWGLPGGYTF | TRBJ1-2 | TRBV30 | . | .
TGTGCCAGCAGCCTCCGCGGGGGGTCAGAGACCCAGTACTTC | CASSLRGGSETQYF | TRBJ2-5 | TRBV5-6 | once | TRBD2
TGTGCCACCAGTGGCGGGTGGGGCTATGGCTACACCTTC | CATSGGWGYGYTF | TRBJ1-2 | TRBV24-1 | . | .
TGCGCCAGCAGCGCCGTAACAAGGAACACTGAAGCTTTCTTT | CASSAVTRNTEAFF | TRBJ1-1 | TRBV5-1 | . | .
TGTGCCAGCATCCCTAGCGGGGGTTACGAGCAGTACTTC | CASIPSGGYEQYF | TRBJ2-7 | TRBV28 | . | TRBD2
TGTGCCAGCAGCAAAGACGGGGGTAAGACAGTTGTGCTTGAAAAACTGTTTTTT | CASSKDGGKTVVLEKLFF | TRBJ1-4 | TRBV21-1 | . | .
TGTGCCAGCAGCATCCCTGGACAGCGGGGCTACACCTTC | CASSIPGQRGYTF | TRBJ1-2 | TRBV9 | . | .
TGCGCCAGCAGCTTCCCCGGGGGACTAGCGGGTAACAATGAGCAGTTCTTC | CASSFPGGLAGNNEQFF | TRBJ2-1 | TRBV5-1 | . | TRBD2
TGTGCTACAGGGGGAAACACCATATATTTT | CATGGNTIYF | TRBJ1-3 | TRBV28 | . | .
TGTGCCAGCAGACGTGACAGGGGGCGGACAGATACGCAGTATTTT | CASRRDRGRTDTQYF | TRBJ2-3 | TRBV5-5 | . | TRBD1
TGTGCCAGCAGCCCGAGGACAGGGACGGGCACCGGGGAGCTGTTTTTT | CASSPRTGTGTGELFF | TRBJ2-2 | TRBV4-2 | . | TRBD1
TGTGCCAGCAGTTACCCGACAGGGGGCGCTGCGACTGAAGCTTTCTTT | CASSYPTGGAATEAFF | TRBJ1-1 | TRBV6-2/TRBV6-3 | . | TRBD1
TGCGCCAGCAGTGAGTACAGGACCCAAAACATTCAGTACTTC | CASSEYRTQNIQYF | TRBJ2-4 | TRBV10-1 | . | .
TGTGCCAGCAGCCGAGGGCGCAACAATGAGCAGTTCTTC | CASSRGRNNEQFF | TRBJ2-1 | TRBV11-3 | . | .
TGTGCCAGCAGTCTCCCGACTAGCGGGGTCCGCGGCAATGAGCAGTTCTTC | CASSLPTSGVRGNEQFF | TRBJ2-1 | TRBV27 | . | TRBD2
TGTGCCACTAGCGGGACTTTCTTCGTCGGGGAGCTGTTTTTT | CATSGTFFVGELFF | TRBJ2-2 | TRBV19 | . | TRBD2
TGTGCCAGTAGTATAGCGACAGGACCATCCTACGAGCAGTACTTC | CASSIATGPSYEQYF | TRBJ2-7 | TRBV19 | . | .
TGTGCCACCAGCAGATATGCGGGGGCGTCGGCCAATGAGCAGTTCTTC | CATSRYAGASANEQFF | TRBJ2-1 | TRBV15 | once | .